Below, one TCR beta chain is given with its context. This receptor's antigen is unknown. No base qualities exist here, and no much larger clone lies one base off it. For this chain, trimming is 5 bases at the V end and 0 bases at the J end, and the number of junction bases without a gene match is 5. According to the germline V gene (reference sequence), CDR1 reads LNHDA and CDR2 reads SQIVND. The CDR3 runs 15 amino acids, cysteine and phenylalanine included. Left in the record is the CDR3 DNA by itself, 45 bases read in frame from the first base. The immunoSEQ Assay, a bias-controlled multiplex PCR, was used to amplify TCRbeta CDR3 regions from genomic DNA. Turning to the authors' computational methods: The number of nucleated cells in each sample was estimated from the amplification of reference gene primers within the assay. Sequence reads were collapsed and filtered to measure the absolute abundance of every unique TCRbeta CDR3 rearrangement. For each sample, productive Simpson clonality was calculated as the square root of Simpson's diversity index across productive rearrangements. TCRdb retrieved this table from immuneACCESS and kept in-frame rearrangements only. Not all clones are present; in checked studies, unresolved V genes account for under half, and no reason is known for the remainder. V and J calls plus clone size are reproduced from that table; the DNA served to infer D and trimming. The sample yields about 59,000 clones; about 93% were counted once. Clones ranked in the top ten supply approximately 15% of the sample.

These data are taken from a study of blood T cell repertoires in COVID-19 (dated by TCRdb to about 2020). About the full investigation: Samples from collaborators originated in the United States, Italy and Spain and spanned both the acute and convalescent phases of COVID-19. Subjects who had been exposed to COVID-19, were actively infected with it, or had recovered from it provided the deeply sampled blood TCRbeta repertoires that made up the dataset. Where HLA class I and class II types were available, the types were taken from metadata supplied by the sample provider, not from assay-based typing. The samples were drawn from the first 160 participants of the ongoing ImmuneRACE study and from under 1,500 subjects provided by 6 global collaborators. The material from the prospective study consisted of cDNA or gDNA derived from T cells, B-cell-depleted T cells, or PBMCs. The repertoires were made available in a free public database intended to serve as a resource for research on the immune response to SARS-CoV-2. The sample metadata nearly always contained a de-identified subject ID, COVID-19 status, age in years and sex. General findings and caveats noted by the study authors: The amount of clinical and demographic metadata varied by source and participant and was provided uncurated.

Collaborating institutions collected whole blood in K2EDTA tubes following their own protocols. For TCRbeta analysis, collaborator samples were shipped as frozen whole blood, as isolated PBMCs, or as DNA extracted from either sample type. This TCR was sampled from a man aged 80 or over with acute or convalescent COVID-19. Sequencing used peripheral blood. The chain joins TRBV19 to TRBJ2-3; 7 of the junction bases match TRBD1. DNA sequence: TGTGCCAGTAGTCAGACAGGGCACAGCACAGATACGCAGTATTTT. Its translation is CASSQTGHSTDTQYF. The entire variable domain, with the stretches around the CDR3 drawn from the reference TRBV19 and TRBJ2-3 proteins, is DGGITQSPKYLFRKEGQNVTLSCEQNLNHDAMYWYRQDPGQGLRLIYYSQIVNDFQKGDIAEGYSVSREKKESFPLTVTSAQKNPTAFYLCASSQTGHSTDTQYFGPGTRLTVL.